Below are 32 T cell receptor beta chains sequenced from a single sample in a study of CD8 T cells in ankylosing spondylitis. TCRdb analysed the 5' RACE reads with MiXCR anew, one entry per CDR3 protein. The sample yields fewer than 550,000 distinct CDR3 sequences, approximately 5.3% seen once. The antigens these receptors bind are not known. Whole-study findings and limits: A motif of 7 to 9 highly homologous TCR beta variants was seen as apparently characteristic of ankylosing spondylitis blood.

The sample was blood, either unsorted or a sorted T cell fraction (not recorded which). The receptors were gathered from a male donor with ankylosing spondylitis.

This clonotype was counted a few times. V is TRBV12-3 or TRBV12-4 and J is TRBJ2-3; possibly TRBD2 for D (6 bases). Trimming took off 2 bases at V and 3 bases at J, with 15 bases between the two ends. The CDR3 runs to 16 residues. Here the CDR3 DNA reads TGTGCCAGCAGTTTAAACGTTGGAAGCGGGACAGATACGCAGTATTTT. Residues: CASSLNVGSGTDTQYF.

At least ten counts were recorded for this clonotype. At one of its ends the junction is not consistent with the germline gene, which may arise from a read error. The CDR3 coding sequence is TGTGCCAGCACCGTAGGGCCAGGGCTGTACGAGCAGTACTTC. Translated: CASTVGPGLYEQYF. J is TRBJ2-7 and V is TRBV9; TRBD1 might be the D (5 bases). The CDR3 is 14 residues long. The V gene's germline CDR1 is SGDLS and CDR2 YYNGEE. Using reference TRBV9 and TRBJ2-7 for the parts outside the CDR3, the full variable domain is DSGVTQTPKHLITATGQRVTLRCSPRSGDLSVYWYQQSLDQGLQFLIQYYNGEERAKGNILERFSAQQFPDLHSELNLSSLELGDSALYFCASTVGPGLYEQYFGPGTRLTVT.

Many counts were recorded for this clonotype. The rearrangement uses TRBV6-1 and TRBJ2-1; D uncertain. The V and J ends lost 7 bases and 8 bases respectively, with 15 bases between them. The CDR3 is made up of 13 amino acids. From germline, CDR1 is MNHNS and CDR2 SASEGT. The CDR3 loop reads CASKQSLGHEQFF. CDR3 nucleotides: TGTGCCAGCAAGCAGTCCCTCGGTCATGAGCAGTTCTTC.

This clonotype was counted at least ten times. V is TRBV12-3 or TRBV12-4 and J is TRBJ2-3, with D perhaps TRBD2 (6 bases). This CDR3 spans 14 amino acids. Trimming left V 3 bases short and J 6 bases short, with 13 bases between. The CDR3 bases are TGTGCCAGCAGTTTTCGCGGGATCGACGATACGCAGTATTTT. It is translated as CASSFRGIDDTQYF.

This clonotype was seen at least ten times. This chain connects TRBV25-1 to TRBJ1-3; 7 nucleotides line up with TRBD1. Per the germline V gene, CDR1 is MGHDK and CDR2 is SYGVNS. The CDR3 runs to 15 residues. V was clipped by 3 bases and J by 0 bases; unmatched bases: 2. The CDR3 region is CASSDQGDSGNTIYF. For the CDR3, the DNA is TGTGCCAGCAGTGACCAGGGGGACTCTGGAAACACCATATATTTT.

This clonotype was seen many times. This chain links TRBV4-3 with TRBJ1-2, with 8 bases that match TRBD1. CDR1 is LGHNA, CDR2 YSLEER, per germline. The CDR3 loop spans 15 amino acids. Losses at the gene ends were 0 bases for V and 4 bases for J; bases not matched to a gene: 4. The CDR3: CASSQDRGLGYGYTF. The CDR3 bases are TGCGCCAGCAGCCAAGACAGGGGGCTTGGCTATGGCTACACCTTC.

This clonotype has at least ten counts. The CDR3 DNA reads TGCAGTGCTAGATCCGGGACTCATCAAGAGACCCAGTACTTC. Translating gives CSARSGTHQETQYF. The chain is built from TRBV20-1 and TRBJ2-5; TRBD2 is a possible D gene (6 bases). Trimming left V 2 bases short and J 2 bases short, with 12 bases between. From germline, CDR1 is DFQATT and CDR2 SNEGSKA (reference sequence). The CDR3 is made up of 14 amino acids.

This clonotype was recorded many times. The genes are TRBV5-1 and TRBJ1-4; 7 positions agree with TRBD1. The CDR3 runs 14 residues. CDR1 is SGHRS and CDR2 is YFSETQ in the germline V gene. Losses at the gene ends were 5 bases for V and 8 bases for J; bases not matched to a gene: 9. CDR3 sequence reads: CASSWDSIWEKLFF. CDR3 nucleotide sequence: TGCGCCAGCAGTTGGGACAGCATTTGGGAAAAACTGTTTTTT.

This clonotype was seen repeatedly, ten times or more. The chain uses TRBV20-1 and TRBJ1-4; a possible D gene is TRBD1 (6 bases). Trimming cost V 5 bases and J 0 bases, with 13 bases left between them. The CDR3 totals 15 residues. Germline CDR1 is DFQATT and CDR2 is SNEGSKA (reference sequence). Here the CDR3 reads CSASRDIATNEKLFF. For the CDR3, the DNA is TGCAGTGCTTCTCGGGACATTGCAACTAATGAAAAACTGTTTTTT.

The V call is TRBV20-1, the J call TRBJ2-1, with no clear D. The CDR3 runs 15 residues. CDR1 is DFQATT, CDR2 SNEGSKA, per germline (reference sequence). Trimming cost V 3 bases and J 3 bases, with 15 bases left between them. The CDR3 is CSARDGRLVYNEQFF. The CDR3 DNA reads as TGCAGTGCTAGGGACGGACGCCTTGTCTACAATGAGCAGTTCTTC.

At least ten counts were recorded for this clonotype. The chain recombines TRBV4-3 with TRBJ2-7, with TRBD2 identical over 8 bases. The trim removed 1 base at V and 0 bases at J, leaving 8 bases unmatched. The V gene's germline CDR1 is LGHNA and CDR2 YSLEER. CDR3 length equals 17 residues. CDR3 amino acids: CASSQGTSGASSYEQYF. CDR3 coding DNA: TGCGCCAGCAGCCAAGGTACTAGCGGTGCGTCCTCCTACGAGCAGTACTTC.

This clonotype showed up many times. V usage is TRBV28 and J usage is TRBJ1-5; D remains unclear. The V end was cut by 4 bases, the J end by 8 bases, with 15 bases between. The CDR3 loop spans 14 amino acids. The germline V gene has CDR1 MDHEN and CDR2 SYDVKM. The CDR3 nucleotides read TGTGCCAGCAGTTCTAGGCAGGTGGTTAAGCCCCAGCATTTT. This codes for CASSSRQVVKPQHF.

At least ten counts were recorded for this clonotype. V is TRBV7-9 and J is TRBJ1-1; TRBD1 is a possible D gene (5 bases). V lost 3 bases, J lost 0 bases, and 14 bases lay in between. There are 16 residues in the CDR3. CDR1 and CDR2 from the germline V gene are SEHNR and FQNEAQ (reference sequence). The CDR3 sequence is CASSFRDRGMNTEAFF. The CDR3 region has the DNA TGTGCCAGCAGCTTCCGGGACCGGGGAATGAACACTGAAGCTTTCTTT.

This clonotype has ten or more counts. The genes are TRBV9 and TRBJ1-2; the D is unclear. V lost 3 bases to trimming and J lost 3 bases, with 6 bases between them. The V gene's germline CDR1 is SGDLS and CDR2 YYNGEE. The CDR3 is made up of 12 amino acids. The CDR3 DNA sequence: TGTGCCAGCAGCGCCACAGACTATGGCTACACCTTC. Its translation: CASSATDYGYTF.

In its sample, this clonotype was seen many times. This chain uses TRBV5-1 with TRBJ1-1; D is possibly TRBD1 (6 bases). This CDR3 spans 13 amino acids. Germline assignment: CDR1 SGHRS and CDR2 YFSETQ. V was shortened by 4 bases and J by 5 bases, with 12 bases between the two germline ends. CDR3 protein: CASSGNRDTEAFF. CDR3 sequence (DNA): TGCGCCAGCAGCGGAAACAGGGATACTGAAGCTTTCTTT.

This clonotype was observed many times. CDR3 DNA: TGTGCCAGCAACCTAGCGGGGACCACAGATACGCAGTATTTT. Translated, it gives CASNLAGTTDTQYF. This sequence joins TRBV4-2 and TRBJ2-3; 9 nucleotides align to TRBD2. The CDR3 spans 14 residues. V shed 7 bases, J shed 2 bases, and the junction held 4 bases outside the gene matches. The germline V gene has CDR1 LGHNA and CDR2 YNFKEQ.

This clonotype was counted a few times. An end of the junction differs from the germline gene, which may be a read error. CDR3 sequence reads: CAISLANADTQYF. In nucleotides, the CDR3 is TGTGCCATCAGCTTGGCCAACGCAGATACGCAGTATTTT. The chain uses TRBV5-5 and TRBJ2-3; D is unresolved. The CDR3 loop spans 13 amino acids. Germline-derived CDR1 and CDR2 are SGHKS and YYEKEE (reference sequence).

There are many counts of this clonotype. The CDR3 here is CASSSRAGNTIYF. The CDR3 DNA is TGTGCCAGCAGCTCCAGGGCTGGAAACACCATATATTTT. The V gene is TRBV7-2, the J gene TRBJ1-3, with D possibly matching TRBD1 (5 bases). Per germline, CDR1 SGHTA and CDR2 FQGNSA. This CDR3 region has 13 residues. V was trimmed by 4 bases and J by 2 bases, leaving 6 bases between them.

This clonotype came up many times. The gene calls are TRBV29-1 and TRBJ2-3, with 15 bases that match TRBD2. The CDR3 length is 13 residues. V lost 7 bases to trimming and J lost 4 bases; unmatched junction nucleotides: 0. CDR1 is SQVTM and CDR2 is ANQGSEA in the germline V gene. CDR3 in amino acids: CSGTSGRADTQYF. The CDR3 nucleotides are TGCAGCGGGACTAGCGGGAGGGCAGATACGCAGTATTTT.

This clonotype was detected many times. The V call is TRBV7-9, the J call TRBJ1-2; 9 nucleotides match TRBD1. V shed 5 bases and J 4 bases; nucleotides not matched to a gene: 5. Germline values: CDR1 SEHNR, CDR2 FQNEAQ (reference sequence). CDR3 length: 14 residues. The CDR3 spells CASSPGQGFYGYTF. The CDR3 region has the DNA TGTGCCAGCAGCCCGGGACAGGGTTTCTATGGCTACACCTTC.

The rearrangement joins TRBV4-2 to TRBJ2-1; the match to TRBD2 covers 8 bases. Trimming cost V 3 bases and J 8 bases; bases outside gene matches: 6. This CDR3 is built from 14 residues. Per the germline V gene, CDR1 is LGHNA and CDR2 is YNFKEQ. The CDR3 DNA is TGTGCCAGCAGCCAGGTCGGGACTAGGCATGAGCAGTTCTTC. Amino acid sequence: CASSQVGTRHEQFF.

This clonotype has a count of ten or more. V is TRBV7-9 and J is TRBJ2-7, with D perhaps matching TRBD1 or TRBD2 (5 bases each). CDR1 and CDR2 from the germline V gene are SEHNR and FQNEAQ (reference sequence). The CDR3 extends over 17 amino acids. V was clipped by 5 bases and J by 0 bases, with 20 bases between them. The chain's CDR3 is CASSPHPGTGYSYEQYF. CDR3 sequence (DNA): TGTGCCAGCAGCCCTCACCCAGGGACGGGATACTCCTACGAGCAGTACTTC.

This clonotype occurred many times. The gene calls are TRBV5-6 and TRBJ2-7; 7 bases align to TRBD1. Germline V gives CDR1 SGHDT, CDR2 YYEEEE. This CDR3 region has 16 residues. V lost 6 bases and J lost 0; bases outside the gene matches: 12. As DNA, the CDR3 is TGTGCCAGCACCCCCTTGGGGTACAGGGGCTCCTACGAGCAGTACTTC. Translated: CASTPLGYRGSYEQYF.

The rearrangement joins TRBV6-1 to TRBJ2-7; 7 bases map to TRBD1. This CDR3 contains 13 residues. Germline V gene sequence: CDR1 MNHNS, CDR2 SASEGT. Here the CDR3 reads CASSESRRQGEVV. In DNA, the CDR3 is TGTGCCAGCAGTGAAAGTAGAAGACAGGGAGAAGTCGTT.

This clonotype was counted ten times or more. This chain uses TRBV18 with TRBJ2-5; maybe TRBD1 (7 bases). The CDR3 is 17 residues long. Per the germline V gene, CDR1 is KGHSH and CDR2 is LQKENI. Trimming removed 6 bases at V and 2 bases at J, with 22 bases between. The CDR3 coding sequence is TGTGCCAGCTCGCAATACCTGCGACAGGGAGGTCAAGAGACCCAGTACTTC. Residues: CASSQYLRQGGQETQYF.

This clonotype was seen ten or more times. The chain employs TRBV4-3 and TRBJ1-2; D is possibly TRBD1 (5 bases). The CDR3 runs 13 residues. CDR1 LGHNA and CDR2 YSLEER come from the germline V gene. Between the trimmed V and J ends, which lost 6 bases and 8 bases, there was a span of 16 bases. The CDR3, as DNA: TGCGCCAGCAGGGCCCAGGGCTCGTGGGGCTACACCTTC. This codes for CASRAQGSWGYTF.

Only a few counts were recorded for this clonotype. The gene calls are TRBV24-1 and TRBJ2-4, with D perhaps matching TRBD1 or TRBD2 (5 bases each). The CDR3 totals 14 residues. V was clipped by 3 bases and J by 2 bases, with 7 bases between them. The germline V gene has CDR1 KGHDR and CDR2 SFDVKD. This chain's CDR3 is CATSDRDPKNIQYF. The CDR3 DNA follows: TGTGCCACCAGTGATCGGGACCCCAAAAACATTCAGTACTTC.

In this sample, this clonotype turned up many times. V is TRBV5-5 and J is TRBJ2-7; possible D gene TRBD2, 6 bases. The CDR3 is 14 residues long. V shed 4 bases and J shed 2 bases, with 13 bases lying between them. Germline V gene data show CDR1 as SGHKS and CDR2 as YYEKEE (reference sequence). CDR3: CASSRLGLPYEQYF. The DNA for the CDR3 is TGTGCCAGCAGCCGTCTGGGACTGCCCTACGAGCAGTACTTC.

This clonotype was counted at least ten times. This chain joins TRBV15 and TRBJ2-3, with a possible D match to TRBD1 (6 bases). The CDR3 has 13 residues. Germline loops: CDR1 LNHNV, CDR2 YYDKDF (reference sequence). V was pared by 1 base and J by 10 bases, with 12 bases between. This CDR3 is CATSRGARGAQYF. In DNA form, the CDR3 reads TGTGCCACCAGCAGAGGGGCCAGGGGTGCGCAGTATTTT.

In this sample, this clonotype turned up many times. CDR3 nucleotide sequence: TGTGCCAGCAGCTTAGATCCCGGGTTCCCCGAAGGCTACACCTTC. This sequence encodes CASSLDPGFPEGYTF. The rearrangement links TRBV7-2 to TRBJ1-2; D is uncertain. Germline V gene lookup returns CDR1 SGHTA and CDR2 FQGNSA. This CDR3 is 15 amino acids long. Deletions cut 1 base from V and 8 bases from J, with 17 bases between.

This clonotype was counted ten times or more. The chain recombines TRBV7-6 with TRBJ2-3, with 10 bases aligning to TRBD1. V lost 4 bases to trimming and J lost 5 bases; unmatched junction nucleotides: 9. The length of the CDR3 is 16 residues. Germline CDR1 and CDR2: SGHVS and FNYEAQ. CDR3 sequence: CASSSYGTGAVDTQYF. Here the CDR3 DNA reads TGTGCCAGCAGCTCTTACGGGACAGGGGCTGTAGATACGCAGTATTTT.

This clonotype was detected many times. Written as DNA, the CDR3 is TGCAGTGCTAGAAACCCGGGACAGCCTGGGGATCAGCCCCAGCATTTT. It codes for CSARNPGQPGDQPQHF. This rearrangement joins TRBV20-1 to TRBJ1-5, with TRBD1 identical over 7 bases. The CDR3 loop spans 16 amino acids. The V and J ends lost 2 bases and 5 bases, in that order; junction bases with no gene match: 12. Per the germline V gene, CDR1 is DFQATT and CDR2 is SNEGSKA (reference sequence).